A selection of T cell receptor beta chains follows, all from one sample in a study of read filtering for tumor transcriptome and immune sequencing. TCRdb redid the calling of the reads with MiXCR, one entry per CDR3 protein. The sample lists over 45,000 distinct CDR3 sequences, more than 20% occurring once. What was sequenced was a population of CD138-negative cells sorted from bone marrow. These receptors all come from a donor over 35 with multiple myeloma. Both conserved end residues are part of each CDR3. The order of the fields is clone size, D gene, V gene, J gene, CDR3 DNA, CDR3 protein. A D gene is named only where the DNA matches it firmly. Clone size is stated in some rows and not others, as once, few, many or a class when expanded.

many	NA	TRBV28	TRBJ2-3	TGTGCCAGCAGACGACCAGGTATTCCCACAGATACGCAGTATTTT	CASRRPGIPTDTQYF
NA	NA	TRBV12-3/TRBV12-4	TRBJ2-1	TGTGCCAGCAGTTTTGTATGGCAAACGGGAGTCATCCCGTTCTTC	CASSFVWQTGVIPFF
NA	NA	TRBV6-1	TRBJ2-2	TGTGCTAGCAGTACCCAGGTTGGGAACACCGGGGGGCTGTTTTTT	CASSTQVGNTGGLFF
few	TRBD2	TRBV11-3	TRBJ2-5	TGTGCCAGCAGCCCCGGGACTAGCGCCGACCAAGAGACCCAGTACTTC	CASSPGTSADQETQYF
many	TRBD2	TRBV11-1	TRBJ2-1	TGTGCCAGCAGCTCGGTACTAGCGGGTACCTACAATGAGCAGTTCTTC	CASSSVLAGTYNEQFF
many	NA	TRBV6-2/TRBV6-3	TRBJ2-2	TGTGCCAGCAGGCGGCGGAATGGACACACCGGGGAGCTGTTTTTT	CASRRRNGHTGELFF
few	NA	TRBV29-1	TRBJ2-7	TGCAGCGTTGTCGGGTCGGTGGCTGCCTACGAGCAGTACTTC	CSVVGSVAAYEQYF
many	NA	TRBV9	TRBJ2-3	TGTGCCAGCAGCCCGGACGGGTCCGCCACAGATACGCAGTATTTT	CASSPDGSATDTQYF
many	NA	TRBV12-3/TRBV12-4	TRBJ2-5	TGTGCCAGCACCCGGGGAATCCAGACCCAGTACTTC	CASTRGIQTQYF
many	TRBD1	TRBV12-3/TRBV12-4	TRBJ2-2	TGTGCCAGCAGTTTCAGACAGGGGGGAACCGGGGAGCTGTTTTTT	CASSFRQGGTGELFF
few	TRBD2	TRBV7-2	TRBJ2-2	TGTGCCAGCAGCTTTAGCGGGGGGGTTGGCACCGGGGAGCTGTTTTTT	CASSFSGGVGTGELFF
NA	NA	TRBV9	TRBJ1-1	TGTGCCAGCAGCGTCGCAGGCAACACTGAAGCTTTCTTT	CASSVAGNTEAFF
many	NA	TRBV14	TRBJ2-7	TGTGCCAGCACTAATACAGAGTACGAGCAGTACTTC	CASTNTEYEQYF
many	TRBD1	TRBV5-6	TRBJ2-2	TGTGCCAGCAGCACTGGGACAGGGCCGGGCACCGGGGAGCTGTTTTTT	CASSTGTGPGTGELFF